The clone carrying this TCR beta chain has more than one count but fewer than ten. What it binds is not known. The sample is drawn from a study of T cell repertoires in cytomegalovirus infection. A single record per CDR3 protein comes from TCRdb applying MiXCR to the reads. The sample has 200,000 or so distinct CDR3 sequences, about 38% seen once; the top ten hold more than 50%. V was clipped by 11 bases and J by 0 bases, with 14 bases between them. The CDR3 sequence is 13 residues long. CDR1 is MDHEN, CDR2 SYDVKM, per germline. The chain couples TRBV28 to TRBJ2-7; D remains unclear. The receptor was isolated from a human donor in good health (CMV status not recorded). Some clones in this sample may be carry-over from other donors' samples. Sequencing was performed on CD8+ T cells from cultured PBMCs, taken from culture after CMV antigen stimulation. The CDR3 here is CASRHASSYEQYF. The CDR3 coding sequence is TGTGCCTCTCGGCACGCAAGCTCCTACGAGCAGTACTTC.